This T cell receptor beta chain was sequenced for a study of T-cell reconstitution after alpha-beta-depleted transplantation in children. Germline values: CDR1 SQVTM, CDR2 ANQGSEA. Losses at the gene ends were 3 bases for V and 9 bases for J; bases not matched to a gene: 5. The CDR3 loop spans 14 amino acids. The TCRbeta library incorporated unique molecular identifiers. TCRdb itself ran the PCR reads through MiXCR, one entry per CDR3 protein. Of 550,000 to 600,000 distinct CDR3 sequences detected, 23% appear once; the ten largest clones hold around an eighth. This clonotype was observed many times. The chain recombines TRBV29-1 with TRBJ2-1; TRBD2 aligns across 13 bases. This sample comprised PBMCs, mostly from graft donor cells, obtained 360 days after TCRalphabeta/CD19-depleted stem cell transplant. This sequence originates from a boy under three years old who had a stem cell transplant for acute myeloid leukemia, so the T cells may come from the graft donor. The CDR3 loop reads CSVDGLAGVGEQFF. CDR3 sequence (DNA): TGCAGCGTTGATGGACTAGCGGGGGTTGGTGAGCAGTTCTTC.